A single count supports the clone carrying this T cell receptor beta chain. The data stem from a study of control samples from healthy donors and cancer patients. Clones were sequenced by immunoSEQ multiplex PCR, and TCRdb holds only the in-frame ones, with some missing. Among roughly 100,000 clones listed, roughly 92% were seen once. Germline CDR1 reads MNHEY; CDR2 reads SVGEGT. The CDR3 is made up of 16 amino acids. The trim removed 2 bases at V and 3 bases at J, leaving 7 bases unmatched. This chain links TRBV6-2 or TRBV6-3 with TRBJ2-1; 7 bases fit TRBD2. The source material was blood. The source is a human donor in good health. The donor label of this sample is uncertain. CDR3 protein: CASSYTASGLYNEQFF. CDR3 bases: TGTGCCAGCAGTTACACGGCTAGCGGCCTCTACAATGAGCAGTTCTTC.